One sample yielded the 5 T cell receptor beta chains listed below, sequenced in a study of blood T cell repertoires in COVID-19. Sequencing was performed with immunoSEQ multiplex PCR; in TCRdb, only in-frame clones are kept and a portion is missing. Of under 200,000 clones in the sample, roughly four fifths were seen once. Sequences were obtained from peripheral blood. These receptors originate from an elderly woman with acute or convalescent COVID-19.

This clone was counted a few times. CDR3 nucleotide sequence: TGTGCCAGCAGCCAAGAATCGAGTCGGTATGGCTACACCTTC. Amino acids: CASSQESSRYGYTF. The J gene is TRBJ1-2, the V gene TRBV3-1 (or the pseudogene TRBV3-2); no firm D call. The germline V gene encodes CDR1 LGHDT and CDR2 YNNKEL (reference sequence). V was trimmed by 0 bases and J by 5 bases, leaving 10 bases between them. CDR3 size: 14 residues.

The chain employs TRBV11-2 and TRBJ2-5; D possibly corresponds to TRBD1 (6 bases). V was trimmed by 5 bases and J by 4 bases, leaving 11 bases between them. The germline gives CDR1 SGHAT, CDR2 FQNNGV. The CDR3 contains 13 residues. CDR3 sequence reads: CASSPQTGETQYF. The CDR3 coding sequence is TGTGCCAGCAGCCCGCAGACAGGAGAGACCCAGTACTTC.

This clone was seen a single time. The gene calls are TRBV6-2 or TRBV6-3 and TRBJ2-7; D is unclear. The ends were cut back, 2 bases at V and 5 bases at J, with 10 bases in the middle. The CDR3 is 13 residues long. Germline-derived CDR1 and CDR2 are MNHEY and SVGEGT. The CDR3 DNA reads TGTGCCAGCAGTTACAGCCCATTTAACGAGCAGTACTTC. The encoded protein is CASSYSPFNEQYF.

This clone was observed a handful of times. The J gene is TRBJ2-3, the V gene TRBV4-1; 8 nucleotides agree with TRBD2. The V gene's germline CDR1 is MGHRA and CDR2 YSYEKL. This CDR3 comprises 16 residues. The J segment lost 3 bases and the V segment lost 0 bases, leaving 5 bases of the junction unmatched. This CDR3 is CASSQDATSGTDTQYF. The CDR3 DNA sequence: TGCGCCAGCAGCCAAGACGCCACTAGCGGAACAGATACGCAGTATTTT.

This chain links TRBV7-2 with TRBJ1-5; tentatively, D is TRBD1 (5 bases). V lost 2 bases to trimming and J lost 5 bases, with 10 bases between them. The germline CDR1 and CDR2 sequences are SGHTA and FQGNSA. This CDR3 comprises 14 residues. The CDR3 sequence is CASSLRGGDQPQHF. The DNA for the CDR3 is TGTGCCAGCAGCTTACGGGGCGGGGATCAGCCCCAGCATTTT.